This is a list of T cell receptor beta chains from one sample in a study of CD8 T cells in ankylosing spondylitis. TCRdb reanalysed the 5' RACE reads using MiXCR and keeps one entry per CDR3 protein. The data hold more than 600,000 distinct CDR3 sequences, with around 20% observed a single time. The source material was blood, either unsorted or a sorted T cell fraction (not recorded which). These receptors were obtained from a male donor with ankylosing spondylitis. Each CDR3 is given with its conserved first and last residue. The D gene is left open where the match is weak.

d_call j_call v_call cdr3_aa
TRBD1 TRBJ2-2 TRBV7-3 CASSSQGATNTGELFF
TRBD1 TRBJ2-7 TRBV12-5 CASGLAGTGPLEQYF
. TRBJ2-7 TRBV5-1 CASSLAGSHEQYF
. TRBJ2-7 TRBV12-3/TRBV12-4 CASSTRARTVYEQYF
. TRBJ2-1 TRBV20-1 CSARDQGSRSHEQFF
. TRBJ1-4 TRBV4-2 CASSPPGENEKLFF
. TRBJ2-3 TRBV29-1 CSVEVRSTDTQYF
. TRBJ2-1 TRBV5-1 CASSLSGASYNEQFF
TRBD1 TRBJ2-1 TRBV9 CASSIRTGAYNEQFF
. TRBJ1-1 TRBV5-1 CASSFRTDTEAFF
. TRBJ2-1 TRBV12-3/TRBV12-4 CASSPLAGNYNEQFF
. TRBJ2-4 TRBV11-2 CASSLQGTWGAKNIQYF
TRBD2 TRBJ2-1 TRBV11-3 CASSPISGGAGEQFF
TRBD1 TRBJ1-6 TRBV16 CASSPTTTGDPHF
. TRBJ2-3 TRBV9 CASSVSQRSTDTQYF
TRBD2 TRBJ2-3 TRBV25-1 CASSEHSARRGVTDTQYF
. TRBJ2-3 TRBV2 CASSERPATQYF
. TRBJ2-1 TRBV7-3 CASSPTADTYNEQFF
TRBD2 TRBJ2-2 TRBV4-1 CASSGQPGTSGNTGELFF
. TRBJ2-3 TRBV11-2 CASSFGGYTDTQYF
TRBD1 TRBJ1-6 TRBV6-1 CASSERTGMNSPLHF
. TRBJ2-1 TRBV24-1 CATRTSQEGRSEQFF
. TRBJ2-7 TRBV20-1 CSAMLVGTGAYEQYF
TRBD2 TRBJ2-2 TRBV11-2 CASSRRAGGGTGELFF
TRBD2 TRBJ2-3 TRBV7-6 CASSFTGTSATDTQYF
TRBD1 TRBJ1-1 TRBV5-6 CASTTGAGTEAFF
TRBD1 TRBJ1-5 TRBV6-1 CASSGDSPNQPQHF
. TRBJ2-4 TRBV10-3 CAISESTGSGVIQYF